What follows are 20 T cell receptor beta chains derived from one specimen sequenced in a study of patients and donors after allogeneic stem cell transplantation (dated by TCRdb to the early 2020s). Libraries came from RT-PCR. Instrument used: NextSeq 550. Using fastp trimming at Q25 and MiXCR clonotype assembly, TCRdb reanalyzed the public sequencing data and kept in-frame beta chains. Every distinct CDR3 protein forms one entry, paired with its most common genes and DNA. The table for this sample lists fewer than 3,000 distinct CDR3 sequences; about a fifth of them were counted only once. The ten biggest clones cover 9.5% to 15% of the sample. The material sequenced was blood, either unsorted or a sorted T cell fraction (not recorded which). All receptors derive from a human donor who was either an allogeneic HSCT recipient or a stem cell or donor lymphocyte infusion donor (not recorded which). It is not recorded whose cells these are; they may come from a transplant donor.

This clonotype is classed as medium-sized. The gene calls are TRBV6-6 and TRBJ2-7, with a possible D match to TRBD2 (6 bases). CDR3 length: 14 residues. V was trimmed by 6 bases and J by 3 bases, leaving 15 bases between them. Looked up from germline, CDR1 is MNHNY and CDR2 is SVGAGI (reference sequence). CDR3 sequence (DNA): TGTGCCAGCAGGAACCGGGACGGGGGCTACGAGCAGTACTTC. It translates to CASRNRDGGYEQYF.

The chain couples TRBV24-1 to TRBJ2-3; perhaps TRBD2 as D (6 bases). V lost 4 bases and J 11 bases, leaving 15 bases between the germline ends. CDR1 and CDR2 (germline): KGHDR, SFDVKD. This CDR3 has 13 amino acids. The CDR3: CATSEFRDSEQYF. The CDR3 DNA sequence: TGTGCCACCAGTGAGTTCCGGGACTCGGAGCAGTATTTT.

By frequency in the sample, this clonotype is large. V and J are TRBV5-1 and TRBJ1-6, with D hard to call. This CDR3 is built from 16 residues. V gave up 3 bases and J gave up 0 bases, with 10 bases separating them. Germline loops: CDR1 SGHRS, CDR2 YFSETQ. CDR3 sequence (DNA): TGCGCCAGCAGCTACAACAAAAGCTCCTATAATTCACCCCTCCACTTT. Its translation: CASSYNKSSYNSPLHF.

The chain employs TRBV20-1 and TRBJ1-5; D possibly corresponds to TRBD1 (5 bases). Germline V lookup: CDR1 DFQATT, CDR2 SNEGSKA (reference sequence). This CDR3 is 15 amino acids long. Deletions cut 2 bases from V and 1 base from J, with 12 bases between. CDR3 in DNA: TGCAGTGCTAGAATCCAGGGTGGGAGCAATCAGCCCCAGCATTTT. It yields the protein CSARIQGGSNQPQHF.

This clonotype is labeled medium-sized. The gene calls are TRBV15 and TRBJ2-3; 8 bases align to TRBD1. The CDR3 sequence is 15 residues long. Germline CDR1 reads LNHNV; CDR2 reads YYDKDF (reference sequence). With 5 bases clipped from V and 0 bases from J, the junction kept 4 bases outside the gene matches. CDR3 loop: CATSQGAYSTDTQYF. The DNA for the CDR3 is TGTGCCACCAGCCAGGGGGCCTATAGCACAGATACGCAGTATTTT.

The gene calls are TRBV12-3 or TRBV12-4 and TRBJ2-6, with 7 bases fitting TRBD1. V lost 6 bases to trimming and J lost 2 bases; unmatched junction nucleotides: 1. The CDR3 covers 14 residues. CDR3 nucleotides: TGTGCCAGCAGCCAGGGGGCTGGGGCCAACGTCCTGACTTTC. Translating gives CASSQGAGANVLTF.

Judged by abundance, this clonotype is medium-sized. V and J are TRBV5-6 and TRBJ2-7; D gene unclear. Germline V gene sequence: CDR1 SGHDT, CDR2 YYEEEE. The CDR3 spans 12 residues. The V gene lost 1 base and the J gene lost 4 bases, with 6 bases spanning the gap. The CDR3 DNA follows: TGTGCCAGCAGCTTGCAAGGGTACGAGCAGTACTTC. Translating gives CASSLQGYEQYF. The variable domain in full, with the rest retrieved from reference TRBV5-6 and TRBJ2-7, is DAGVTQSPTHLIKTRGQQVTLRCSPKSGHDTVSWYQQALGQGPQFIFQYYEEEERQRGNFPDRFSGHQFPNYSSELNVNALLLGDSALYLCASSLQGYEQYFGPGTRLTVT.

The chain uses TRBV7-2 and TRBJ2-5; D is uncertain. V lost 2 bases and J lost 2, with 9 bases in between. The CDR3 covers 14 residues. Germline CDR1 SGHTA, CDR2 FQGNSA. CDR3 amino acids: CASSLRQAQETQYF. CDR3 nucleotide sequence: TGTGCCAGCAGCTTACGGCAGGCGCAAGAGACCCAGTACTTC. Variable domain in full (rest from reference TRBV7-2 and TRBJ2-5): GAGVSQSPSNKVTEKGKDVELRCDPISGHTALYWYRQSLGQGLEFLIYFQGNSAPDKSGLPSDRFSAERTGGSVSTLTIQRTQQEDSAVYLCASSLRQAQETQYFGPGTRLLVL.

The V gene is TRBV11-1, the J gene TRBJ2-2; no firm D call. Germline CDR1 SGHAT, CDR2 FQDESV (reference sequence). V lost 5 bases and J 5 bases, leaving 0 bases between the germline ends. CDR3 length: 10 amino acids. The CDR3, as DNA: TGTGCCAGCAGCACCGGGGAGCTGTTTTTT. Amino acids: CASSTGELFF.

This rearrangement joins TRBV5-5 to TRBJ2-1; D tentatively reads TRBD1 or TRBD2 (5 bases each). CDR3 size: 15 residues. The germline V gene has CDR1 SGHKS and CDR2 YYEKEE (reference sequence). V was pared by 2 bases and J by 0 bases, with 9 bases between. The CDR3 region is CASSFEGSSYNEQFF. Written as DNA, the CDR3 is TGTGCCAGCAGCTTCGAGGGGAGCTCCTACAATGAGCAGTTCTTC.

By proportion, this clonotype is large. This chain links TRBV5-1 with TRBJ1-1; D remains unclear. The CDR3 is 13 amino acids. Germline V lookup: CDR1 SGHRS, CDR2 YFSETQ. The V end was cut by 0 bases, the J end by 3 bases, with 6 bases between. Written as DNA, the CDR3 is TGCGCCAGCAGCTTGGTTGCGGACACTGAAGCTTTCTTT. This encodes CASSLVADTEAFF.

By sample share, this clonotype is large (0.1 to 1%). The chain couples TRBV30 to TRBJ1-1, with TRBD1 identical over 8 bases. Germline CDR1 reads GTSNPN; CDR2 reads SVGIG (reference sequence). This CDR3 spans 15 amino acids. J gave up 6 bases and V 8 bases, and 17 bases lay outside the gene matches. In DNA form, the CDR3 reads TGTGCCGCAATGGGCAGGGGGCTTGGTCGGGCTGAAGCTTTCTTT. Its protein product is CAAMGRGLGRAEAFF.

This clonotype is categorized as large. This chain uses TRBV5-4 with TRBJ2-3; a possible D gene is TRBD1 (5 bases). V lost 0 bases to trimming and J lost 8 bases, with 7 bases between them. The CDR3 covers 12 residues. CDR1 SGHNT and CDR2 YYREEE come from the germline V gene (reference sequence). CDR3 protein: CASSLEGVTQYF. The CDR3 DNA sequence: TGTGCCAGCAGCTTGGAAGGGGTTACGCAGTATTTT.

A few counts support this clonotype. The V gene is TRBV5-4, the J gene TRBJ2-1, with 12 bases identical to TRBD2. Trimming took 4 bases from V and 8 from J; bases not matched to a gene: 7. The CDR3 is 15 amino acids. Germline CDR1 is SGHNT and CDR2 is YYREEE (reference sequence). The CDR3 DNA is TGTGCCAGCAGCCCAACTAGCGGGGGGACGGATGAGCAGTTCTTC. Protein sequence: CASSPTSGGTDEQFF.

This clonotype has only a few counts. The J gene is TRBJ2-5, the V gene TRBV10-3; D uncertain. Germline V gene sequence: CDR1 ENHRY, CDR2 SYGVKD. V lost 10 bases and J lost 4, with 16 bases in between. The CDR3 length is 13 residues. The CDR3 nucleotides are TGTGCCACCTCCCTCGACGGCGGAGAGACCCAGTACTTC. This gives the protein CATSLDGGETQYF.

Relative to its sample, this clonotype is large. This CDR3 reads CSARLAPAKNIQYF. CDR3 coding DNA: TGCAGTGCCAGACTAGCTCCCGCCAAAAACATTCAGTACTTC. The rearrangement links TRBV20-1 to TRBJ2-4; 7 nucleotides align to TRBD2. The CDR3 sequence is 14 residues long. Per the germline V gene, CDR1 is DFQATT and CDR2 is SNEGSKA (reference sequence). With V trimmed by 6 bases and J by 1 base, 6 bases remained unmatched.

The J gene is TRBJ1-5, the V gene TRBV19; D uncertain. The CDR3 contains 14 residues. Germline V gene sequence: CDR1 LNHDA, CDR2 SQIVND (reference sequence). Trimming removed 5 bases at V and 2 bases at J, with 10 bases between. In DNA, the CDR3 is TGTGCCAGTAGTCTAGGGTATGGCAATCAGCCCCAGCATTTT. This codes for CASSLGYGNQPQHF.

This clonotype is termed large. This chain links TRBV12-3 or TRBV12-4 with TRBJ2-5; D remains unclear. The CDR3 sequence is 13 residues long. Trimming removed 2 bases from V and 4 bases from J, with 8 bases in between. CDR3: CASSLLGIETQYF. DNA of the CDR3: TGTGCCAGCAGTTTACTGGGGATAGAGACCCAGTACTTC.

This clonotype has a handful of counts. V usage is TRBV29-1 and J usage is TRBJ2-3; 8 nucleotides match TRBD1. CDR3 size: 16 residues. From germline, CDR1 is SQVTM and CDR2 ANQGSEA. Trimming took 4 bases from V and 6 from J; bases not matched to a gene: 15. CDR3 amino acids: CSVVYGRGPRTDTQYF. CDR3 coding DNA: TGCAGCGTTGTATATGGCAGGGGGCCCCGAACGGATACGCAGTATTTT.

By share, this clonotype ranks as medium-sized (0.01 to 0.1%). This chain uses TRBV5-5 with TRBJ2-6; TRBD1 matches 8 bases. Trimming took 4 bases from V and 0 from J; bases not matched to a gene: 9. Per the germline V gene, CDR1 is SGHKS and CDR2 is YYEKEE (reference sequence). This CDR3 is 18 amino acids long. CDR3 region: CASSPGQGVFSGANVLTF. The CDR3 nucleotides are TGTGCCAGCAGCCCAGGACAGGGTGTTTTCTCTGGGGCCAACGTCCTGACTTTC. The variable domain in full, with the rest retrieved from reference TRBV5-5 and TRBJ2-6, is DAGVTQSPTHLIKTRGQQVTLRCSPISGHKSVSWYQQVLGQGPQFIFQYYEKEERGRGNFPDRFSARQFPNYSSELNVNALLLGDSALYLCASSPGQGVFSGANVLTFGAGSRLTVL.